The T cell receptor beta chain under discussion was sequenced for a study of CD8+CD57+ T cells in acquired aplastic anemia. The study's findings and limits: Shared by patients and controls, nearly 30 CD8+ CDR3s were abundant in patients.

Genomic DNA constituted the template upon which TCR beta VDJ and CDR3 profiling was performed. TCRdb re-analysed the reads in MiXCR, keeping a single row per CDR3 protein. The sample lists under 40,000 distinct CDR3 sequences; 75% to 85% were seen once. Concerning this clonotype: Its specificity is not known. The CDR3 does not end in the conserved phenylalanine or tryptophan, so this is likely a read error.

The specimen was sorted CD4+, CD8+, or CD8+CD57+ T cells (not recorded which) from PBMCs. This receptor was taken from a human donor in good health, serving as a control.

CDR3 nucleotide sequence: TGCGCCAGCAGCCAAGGGGGGGGGACTAATGAAAAACTGTTTCTT. This translates into CASSQGGGTNEKLFL. The chain combines TRBV4-3 with TRBJ1-4, with D perhaps matching TRBD1 (5 bases). With 1 base removed from V and 2 bases from J, the gap between germline ends came to 8 bases. This CDR3 is 15 amino acids long. The V gene's germline CDR1 is LGHNA and CDR2 YSLEER.